This TCR beta chain was retrieved from a study of shared T cell receptors in the human thymus. The CDR3 has 16 residues. CDR1 is SEHNR, CDR2 FQNEAQ, per germline (reference sequence). Unmatched junction bases numbered 14, after V lost 4 bases and J lost 6 bases. Profiled with immunoSEQ multiplex PCR; TCRdb holds only in-frame clones, not every one. This sample has about 660,000 clones, with more than 75% found just once. This same sample was also part of a study on human thymus T cells. From that second work: The sample donors, healthy Finnish infants, were having corrective surgery for congenital heart defects. Resections were taken during corrective heart surgery, and the thymus tissue came from these.

This receptor was obtained from a boy under three years old with a congenital heart defect. This sequence joins TRBV7-9 and TRBJ2-5; TRBD1 matches 7 bases. The sequencing input was thymocytes. CDR3 residues: CASSSSQGKERKTQYF. The CDR3 bases are TGTGCCAGCAGCTCCTCACAGGGGAAGGAGAGAAAGACCCAGTACTTC.